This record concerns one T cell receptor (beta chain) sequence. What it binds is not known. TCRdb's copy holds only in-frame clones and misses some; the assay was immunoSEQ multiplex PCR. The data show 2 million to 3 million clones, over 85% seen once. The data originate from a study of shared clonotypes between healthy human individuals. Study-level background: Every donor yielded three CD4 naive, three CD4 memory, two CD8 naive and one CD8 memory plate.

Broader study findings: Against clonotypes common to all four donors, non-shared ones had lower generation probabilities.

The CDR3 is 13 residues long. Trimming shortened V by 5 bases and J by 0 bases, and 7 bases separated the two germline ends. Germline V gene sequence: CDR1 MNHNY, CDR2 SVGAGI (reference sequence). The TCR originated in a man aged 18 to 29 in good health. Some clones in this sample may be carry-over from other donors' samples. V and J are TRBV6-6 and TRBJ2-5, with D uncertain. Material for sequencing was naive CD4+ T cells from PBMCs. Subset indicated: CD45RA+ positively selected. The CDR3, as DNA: TGTGCCAGCAGTCGGGCGTACCAAGAGACCCAGTACTTC. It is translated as CASSRAYQETQYF.